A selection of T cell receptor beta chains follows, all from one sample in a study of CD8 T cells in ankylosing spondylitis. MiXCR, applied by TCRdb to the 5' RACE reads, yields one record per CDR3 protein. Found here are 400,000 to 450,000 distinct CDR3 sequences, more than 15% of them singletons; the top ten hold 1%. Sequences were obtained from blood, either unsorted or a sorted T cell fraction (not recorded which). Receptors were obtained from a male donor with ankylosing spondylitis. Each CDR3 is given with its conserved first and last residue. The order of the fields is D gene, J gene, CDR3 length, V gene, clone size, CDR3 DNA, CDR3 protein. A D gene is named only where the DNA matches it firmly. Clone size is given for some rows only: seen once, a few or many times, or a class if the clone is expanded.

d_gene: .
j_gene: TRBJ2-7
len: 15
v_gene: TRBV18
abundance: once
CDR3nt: TGTGCCAGCTCACCAGTGGCTGCGGAGGCCGGCGAGCAGTACTTC
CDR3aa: CASSPVAAEAGEQYF

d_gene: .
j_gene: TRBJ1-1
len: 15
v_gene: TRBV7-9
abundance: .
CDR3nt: TGTGCCAGCAGCCCGCTGGGGGGTTTGAACACTGAAGCTTTCTTT
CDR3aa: CASSPLGGLNTEAFF

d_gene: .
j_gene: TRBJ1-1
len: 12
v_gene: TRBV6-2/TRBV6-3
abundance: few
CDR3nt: TGTGCCAGCAGCCGTAGGGGCCCTGAAGCTTTCTTT
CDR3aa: CASSRRGPEAFF

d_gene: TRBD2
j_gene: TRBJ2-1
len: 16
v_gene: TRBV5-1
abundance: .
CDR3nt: TGCGCCAGCGAGCTAGCGGGGATGAGCTCCTACAATGAGCAGTTCTTC
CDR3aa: CASELAGMSSYNEQFF

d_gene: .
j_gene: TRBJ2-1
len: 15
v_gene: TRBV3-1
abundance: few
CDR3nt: TGTGCCAGCAGCCAAGGACTAGAAAGGGGCAATGAGCAGTTCTTC
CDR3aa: CASSQGLERGNEQFF

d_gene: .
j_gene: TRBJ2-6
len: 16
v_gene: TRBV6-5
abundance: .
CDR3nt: TGTGCCAGCAGTTACTCACGGACCTCTGGGGCCAACGTCCTGACTTTC
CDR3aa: CASSYSRTSGANVLTF

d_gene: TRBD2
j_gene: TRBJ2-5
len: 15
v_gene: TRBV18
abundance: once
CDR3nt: TGTGCCAGCTCACGGCAGGAAGCGGGGGAAGAGACCCAGTACTTC
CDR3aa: CASSRQEAGEETQYF

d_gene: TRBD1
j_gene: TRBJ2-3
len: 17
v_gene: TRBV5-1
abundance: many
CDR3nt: TGCGCCAGCAGCTTGTTAGCTGACAGGGGCAGCGCCGATACGCAGTATTTT
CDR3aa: CASSLLADRGSADTQYF

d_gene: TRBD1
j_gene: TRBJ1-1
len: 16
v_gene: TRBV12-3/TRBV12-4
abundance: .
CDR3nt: TGTGCCAGCAGTTTAAGGGACAGGGGGCAGGGTACTGAAGCTTTCTTT
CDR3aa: CASSLRDRGQGTEAFF

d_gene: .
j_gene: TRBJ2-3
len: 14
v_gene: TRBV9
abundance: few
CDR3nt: TGTGCCAGCAGCGTAGAGGAAGTGGGGTTGACGCAGTATTTT
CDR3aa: CASSVEEVGLTQYF

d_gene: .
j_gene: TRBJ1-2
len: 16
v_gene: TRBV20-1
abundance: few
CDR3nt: TGCAGTGCTAGGCCCCCCAAGACAGCCTACGACTATGGCTACACCTTC
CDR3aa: CSARPPKTAYDYGYTF

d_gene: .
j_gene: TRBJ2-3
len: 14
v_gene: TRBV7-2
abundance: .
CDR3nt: TGTGCCAGCAGCTCTTCCCAGCGCACAGATACGCAGTATTTT
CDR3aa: CASSSSQRTDTQYF

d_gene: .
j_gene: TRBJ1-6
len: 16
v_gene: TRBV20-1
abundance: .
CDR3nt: TGCAGTGCTAGAGGGCAGAGGAGCTCCTATAATTCACCCCTCCACTTT
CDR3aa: CSARGQRSSYNSPLHF

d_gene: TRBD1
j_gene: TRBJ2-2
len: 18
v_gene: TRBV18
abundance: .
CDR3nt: TGTGCCAGCTCACCTTCGGACAGGGCTTCTTCCTACACCGGGGAGCTGTTTTTT
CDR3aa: CASSPSDRASSYTGELFF

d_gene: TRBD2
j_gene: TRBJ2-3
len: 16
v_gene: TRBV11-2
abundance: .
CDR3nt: TGTGCCAGCAGCCAGAGCCGCGGGAGGGGCACAGATACGCAGTATTTT
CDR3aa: CASSQSRGRGTDTQYF

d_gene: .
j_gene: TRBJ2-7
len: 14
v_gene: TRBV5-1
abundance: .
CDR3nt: TGCGCCAGCAGCTTGAGTGGACTTGCTTACGAGCAGTACTTC
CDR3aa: CASSLSGLAYEQYF

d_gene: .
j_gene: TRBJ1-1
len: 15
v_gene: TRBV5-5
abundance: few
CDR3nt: TGTGCCAGCAGCTTGCGGGGGGCGCAGAACACTGAAGCTTTCTTT
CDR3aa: CASSLRGAQNTEAFF

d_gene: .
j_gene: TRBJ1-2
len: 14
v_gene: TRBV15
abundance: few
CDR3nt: TGTGCCACCAGCAGAGATAAGAGGGAAAGCGGCTACACCTTC
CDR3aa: CATSRDKRESGYTF

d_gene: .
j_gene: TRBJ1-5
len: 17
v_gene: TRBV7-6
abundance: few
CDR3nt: TGTGCCAGCAGCAACCATCCCCGGGGGGCGCGGTATCAGCCCCAGCATTTT
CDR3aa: CASSNHPRGARYQPQHF

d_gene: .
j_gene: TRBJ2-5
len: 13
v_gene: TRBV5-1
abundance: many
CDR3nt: TGCGCCAGCAGCTTGACAGGGCAACAGACCCAGTACTTC
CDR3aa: CASSLTGQQTQYF

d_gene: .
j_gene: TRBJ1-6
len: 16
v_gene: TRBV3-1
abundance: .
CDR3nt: TGTGCCAGCAGCCAAGTGGGGGGGTCGTTTAATTCACCCCTCCACTTT
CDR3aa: CASSQVGGSFNSPLHF

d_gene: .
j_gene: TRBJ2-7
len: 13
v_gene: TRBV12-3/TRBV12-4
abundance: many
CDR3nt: TGTGCCAGCAGTTTAAGGGGGACCTACGAGCAGTACTTC
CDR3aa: CASSLRGTYEQYF

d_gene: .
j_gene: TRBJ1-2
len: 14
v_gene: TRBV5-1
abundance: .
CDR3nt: TGCGCCAGCAGCATAACAGGGAGCGACTATGGCTACACCTTC
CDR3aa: CASSITGSDYGYTF

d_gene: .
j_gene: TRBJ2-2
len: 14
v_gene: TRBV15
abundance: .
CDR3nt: TGTGCCACCAGCAGAGGAGGGGGAGCCGGGGAGCTGTTTTTT
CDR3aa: CATSRGGGAGELFF

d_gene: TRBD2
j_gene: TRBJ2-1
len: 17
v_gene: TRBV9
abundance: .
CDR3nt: TGTGCCAGCAGCCCTAGGACTAGCGGGCCCCTACCCAATGAGCAGTTCTTC
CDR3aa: CASSPRTSGPLPNEQFF

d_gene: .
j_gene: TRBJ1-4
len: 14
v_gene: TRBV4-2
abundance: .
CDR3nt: TGTGCCAGCAGCCCACCGGACCAAGGTGAAAAACTGTTTTTT
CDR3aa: CASSPPDQGEKLFF

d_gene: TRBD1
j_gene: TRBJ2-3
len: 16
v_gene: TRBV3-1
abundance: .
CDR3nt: TGTGCCAGCAGCCCGACGCCGGGACAGAGCACAGATACGCAGTATTTT
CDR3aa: CASSPTPGQSTDTQYF

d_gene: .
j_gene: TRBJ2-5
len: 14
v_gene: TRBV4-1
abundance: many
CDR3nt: TGCGCCAGCAGCCAAGGGCACCCCCAAGAGACCCAGTACTTC
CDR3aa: CASSQGHPQETQYF

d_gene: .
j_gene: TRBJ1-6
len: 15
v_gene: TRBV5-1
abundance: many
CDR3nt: TGCGCCAGCAGCTTGGTGGCAGGCGCTAATTCACCCCTCCACTTT
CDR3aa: CASSLVAGANSPLHF

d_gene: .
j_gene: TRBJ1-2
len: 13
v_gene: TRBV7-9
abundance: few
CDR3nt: TGTGCCAGCAGCTTAGCCGGCCAGTATGGCTACACCTTC
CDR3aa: CASSLAGQYGYTF

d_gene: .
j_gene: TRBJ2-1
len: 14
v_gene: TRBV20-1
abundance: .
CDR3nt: TGCAGTGCTAATGGACTAACTTTCTACAATGAGCAGTTCTTC
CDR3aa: CSANGLTFYNEQFF

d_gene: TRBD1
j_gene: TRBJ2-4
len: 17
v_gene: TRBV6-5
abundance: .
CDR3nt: TGTGCCAGCAGTTACGGGACAGGGGCTGGAGGCAAAAACATTCAGTACTTC
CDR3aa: CASSYGTGAGGKNIQYF

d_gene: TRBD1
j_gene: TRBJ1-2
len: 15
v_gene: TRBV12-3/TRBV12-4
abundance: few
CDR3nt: TGTGCCAGCAGCCAGCGGACAGGGAGTTACTATGGCTACACCTTC
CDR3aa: CASSQRTGSYYGYTF

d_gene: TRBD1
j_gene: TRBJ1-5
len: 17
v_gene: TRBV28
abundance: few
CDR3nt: TGTGCCAGCAGTTTATGGAAGGACAGGATTAGCAATCAGCCCCAGCATTTT
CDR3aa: CASSLWKDRISNQPQHF

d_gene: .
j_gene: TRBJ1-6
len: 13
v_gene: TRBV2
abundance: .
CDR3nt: TGTGCCAGCAGACCCGGGGGGGGTTCACCCCTCCACTTT
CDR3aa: CASRPGGGSPLHF

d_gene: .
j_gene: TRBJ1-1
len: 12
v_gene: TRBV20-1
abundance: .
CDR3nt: TGCAGTGCCAGAAGGGGGTGGGATGAAGCTTTCTTT
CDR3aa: CSARRGWDEAFF

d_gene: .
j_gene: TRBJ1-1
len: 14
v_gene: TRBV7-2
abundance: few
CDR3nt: TGTGCCAGCAGCCTCGCGATCAGTTACACTGAAGCTTTCTTT
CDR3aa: CASSLAISYTEAFF

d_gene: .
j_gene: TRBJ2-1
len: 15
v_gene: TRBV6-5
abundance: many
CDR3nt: TGTGCCAGCAGTTTACGTGGGGGAACCTACAATGAGCAGTTCTTC
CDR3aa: CASSLRGGTYNEQFF

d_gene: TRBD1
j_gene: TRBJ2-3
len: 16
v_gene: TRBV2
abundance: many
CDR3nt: TGTGCCAGCACCGAAAGCGGCGGTGGGACAGGGGATACGCAGTATTTT
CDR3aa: CASTESGGGTGDTQYF

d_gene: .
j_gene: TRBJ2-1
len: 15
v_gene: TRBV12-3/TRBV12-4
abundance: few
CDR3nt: TGTGCCAGCAGGTCGACAGGACCCTCCTACAATGAGCAGTTCTTC
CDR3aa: CASRSTGPSYNEQFF

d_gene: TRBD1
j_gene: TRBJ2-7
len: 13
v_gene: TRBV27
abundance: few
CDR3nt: TGTGCCAGCAGGCCCCAGGGGGCGATCGAGCAGTACTTC
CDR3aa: CASRPQGAIEQYF

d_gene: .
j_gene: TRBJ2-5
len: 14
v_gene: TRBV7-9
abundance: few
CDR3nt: TGTGCCAGCAGCTCCGAGGTGGGGAGGGAGACCCAGTACTTC
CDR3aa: CASSSEVGRETQYF

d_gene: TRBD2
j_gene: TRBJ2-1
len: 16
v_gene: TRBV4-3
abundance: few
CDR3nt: TGCGCCAGCAGCCAAGATGGCGGGAGGCCCCACAATGAGCAGTTCTTC
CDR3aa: CASSQDGGRPHNEQFF

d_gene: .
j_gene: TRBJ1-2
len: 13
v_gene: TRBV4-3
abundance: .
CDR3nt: TGCGCCAGCAGCCAAGATGACGGCTATGGCTACACCTTC
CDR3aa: CASSQDDGYGYTF

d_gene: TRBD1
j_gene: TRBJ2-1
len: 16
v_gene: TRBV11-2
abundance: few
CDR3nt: TGTGCCAGCAGCTTTACCGGGACAGTCACCTACAATGAGCAGTTCTTC
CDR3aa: CASSFTGTVTYNEQFF

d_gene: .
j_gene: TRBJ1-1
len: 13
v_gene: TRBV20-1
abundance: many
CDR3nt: TGCAGTGCTAAAGGGGGACAGAACACTGAAGCTTTCTTT
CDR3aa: CSAKGGQNTEAFF

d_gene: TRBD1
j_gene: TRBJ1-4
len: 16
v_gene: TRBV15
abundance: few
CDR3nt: TGTGCCACCAGCAGGGCCCGGACAGGGGAGAATGAAAAACTGTTTTTT
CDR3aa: CATSRARTGENEKLFF

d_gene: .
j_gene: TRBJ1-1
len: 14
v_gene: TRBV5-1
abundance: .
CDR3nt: TGCGCCAGCAGCTTATCCAGGGGATCCACTGAAGCTTTCTTT
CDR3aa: CASSLSRGSTEAFF

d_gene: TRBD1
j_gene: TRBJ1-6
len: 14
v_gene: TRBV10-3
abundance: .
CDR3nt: TGTGCCATCAGTTCCGGGACAGGAGATTCACCCCTCCACTTT
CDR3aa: CAISSGTGDSPLHF

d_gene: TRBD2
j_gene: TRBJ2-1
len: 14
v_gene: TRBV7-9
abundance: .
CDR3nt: TGTGCCAGCAGCTCGGGGGGATTCTACAATGAGCAGTTCTTC
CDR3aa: CASSSGGFYNEQFF

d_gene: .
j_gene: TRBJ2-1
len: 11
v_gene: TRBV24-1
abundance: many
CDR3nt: TGTGCCACCTCGTCCTACAATGAGCAGTTCTTC
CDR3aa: CATSSYNEQFF

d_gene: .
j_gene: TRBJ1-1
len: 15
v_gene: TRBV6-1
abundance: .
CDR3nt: TGTGCCAGCACCACTGGGAGAAGGGGGGGGACTGAAGCTTTCTTT
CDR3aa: CASTTGRRGGTEAFF